This T cell receptor (beta chain) stems from a study of cytomegalovirus exposure and HLA in healthy donors. In the study overall: Researchers previously reported finding fewer than 140 million unique TCR beta sequences from about 200 million T cells. Findings of the study overall: In vitro work confirmed that a few CMV-associated chains recognize CMV antigens. TCR beta V segments were, for the most part, productive about 87% or about 30% of the time in an earlier analysis. The classifier, whose performance was assessed in both the original and validation cohorts, reportedly diagnosed cytomegalovirus status with high specificity and sensitivity.

Concerning this clone itself: Its specificity is not known.

The V segment lost 3 bases and the J segment 5 bases; nucleotides outside the gene matches: 6. The CDR3 is 15 amino acids. Germline V gene data show CDR1 as MNHEY and CDR2 as SVGAGI. The PCR was carried out with 60 Vbeta primers and 13 Jbeta primers. Profiled with immunoSEQ multiplex PCR; TCRdb holds only in-frame clones, not every one. Counted here are some 180,000 clones, around 84% occurring once; the ten biggest clones make up around 3.6%. The J gene is TRBJ2-3, the V gene TRBV6-5; the match to TRBD2 covers 9 bases. The receptor comes from a man aged 40-50 years in good health and CMV-seropositive. Input material: PBMCs. CDR3 loop: CASSYSRGGRDTQYF. The CDR3 nucleotides are TGTGCCAGCAGTTATTCGCGGGGGGGCCGAGATACGCAGTATTTT.